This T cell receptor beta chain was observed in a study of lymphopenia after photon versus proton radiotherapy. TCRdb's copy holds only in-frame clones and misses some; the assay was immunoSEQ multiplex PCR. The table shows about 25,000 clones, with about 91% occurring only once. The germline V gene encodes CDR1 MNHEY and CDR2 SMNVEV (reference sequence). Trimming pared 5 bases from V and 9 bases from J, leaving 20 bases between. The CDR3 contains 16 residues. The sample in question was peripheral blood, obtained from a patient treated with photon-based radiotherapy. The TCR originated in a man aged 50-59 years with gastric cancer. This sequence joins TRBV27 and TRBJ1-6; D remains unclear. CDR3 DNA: TGTGCCAGCAGTCCCTCATCGATAATCGGGAGTTCACCCCTCCACTTT. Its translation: CASSPSSIIGSSPLHF.